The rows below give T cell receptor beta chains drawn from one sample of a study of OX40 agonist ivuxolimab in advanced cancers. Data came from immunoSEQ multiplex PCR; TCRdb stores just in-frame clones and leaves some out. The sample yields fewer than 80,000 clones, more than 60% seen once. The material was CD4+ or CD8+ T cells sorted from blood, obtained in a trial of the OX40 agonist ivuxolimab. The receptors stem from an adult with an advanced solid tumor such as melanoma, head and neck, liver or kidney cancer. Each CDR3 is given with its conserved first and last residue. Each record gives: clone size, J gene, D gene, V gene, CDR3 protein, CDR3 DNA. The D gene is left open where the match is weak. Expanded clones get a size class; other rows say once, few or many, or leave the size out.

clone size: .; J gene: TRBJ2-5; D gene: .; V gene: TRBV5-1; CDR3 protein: CASSLVPSRETQYF; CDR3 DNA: TGCGCCAGCAGCTTGGTTCCTAGCCGAGAGACCCAGTACTTC
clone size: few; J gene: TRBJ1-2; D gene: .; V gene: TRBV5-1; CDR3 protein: CASSLVPRAPYTF; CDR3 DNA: TGCGCCAGCAGCTTGGTGCCCAGGGCCCCCTACACCTTC
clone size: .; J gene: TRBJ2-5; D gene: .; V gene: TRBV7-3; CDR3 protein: CASSLTGTETQYF; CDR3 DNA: TGTGCCAGCAGCTTAACAGGGACGGAGACCCAGTACTTC
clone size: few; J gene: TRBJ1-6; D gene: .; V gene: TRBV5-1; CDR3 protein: CASSLVDSYNSPLHF; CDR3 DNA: TGCGCCAGCAGCTTGGTGGACTCCTATAATTCACCCCTCCACTTT
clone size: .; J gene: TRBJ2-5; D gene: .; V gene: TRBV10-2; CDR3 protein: CASRGTSQGTQYF; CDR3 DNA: TGCGCCAGCAGAGGTACTAGCCAGGGGACCCAGTACTTC
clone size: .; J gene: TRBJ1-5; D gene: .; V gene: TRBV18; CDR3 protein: CASSPSDRPQHF; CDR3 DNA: TGTGCCAGCTCACCAAGTGACCGGCCCCAGCATTTT
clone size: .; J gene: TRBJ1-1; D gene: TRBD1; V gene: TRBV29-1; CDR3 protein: CSVERDSGRAFF; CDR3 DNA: TGCAGCGTTGAACGGGACAGCGGGAGAGCTTTCTTT
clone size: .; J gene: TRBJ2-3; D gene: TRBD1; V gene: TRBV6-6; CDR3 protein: CASSTSPTGATDTQYF; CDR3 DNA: TGTGCCAGCAGTACCTCCCCGACAGGGGCAACAGATACGCAGTATTTT
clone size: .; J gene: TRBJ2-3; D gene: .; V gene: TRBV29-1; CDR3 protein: CSVEDQGQPDFSTDTQYF; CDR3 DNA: TGCAGCGTTGAAGATCAGGGCCAGCCCGATTTTAGCACAGATACGCAGTATTTT
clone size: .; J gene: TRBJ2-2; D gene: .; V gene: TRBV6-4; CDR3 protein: CASSDIRVANTGELFF; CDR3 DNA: TGTGCCAGCAGTGACATCAGGGTCGCGAACACCGGGGAGCTGTTTTTT
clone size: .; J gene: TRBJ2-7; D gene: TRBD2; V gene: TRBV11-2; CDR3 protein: CASSSFRGDPGEQYF; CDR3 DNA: TGTGCCAGCAGCTCTTTCCGGGGGGATCCGGGAGAGCAGTACTTC
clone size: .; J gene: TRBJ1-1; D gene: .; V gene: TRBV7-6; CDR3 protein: CASSLYANGGAFF; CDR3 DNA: TGTGCCAGCAGCTTATATGCAAACGGGGGAGCTTTCTTT
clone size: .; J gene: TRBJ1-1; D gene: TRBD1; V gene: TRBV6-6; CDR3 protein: CASGDRERSEAFF; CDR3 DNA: TGTGCCAGCGGCGACAGGGAGCGATCTGAAGCTTTCTTT
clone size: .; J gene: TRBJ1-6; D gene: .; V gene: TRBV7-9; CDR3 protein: CASSLHLVDSPLHF; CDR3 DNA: TGTGCCAGCAGCTTACATCTCGTTGATTCACCCCTCCACTTT
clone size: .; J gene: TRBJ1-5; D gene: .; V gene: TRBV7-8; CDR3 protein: CASSPGSNQPQHF; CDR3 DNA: TGTGCCAGCAGCCCCGGGTCTAATCAGCCCCAGCATTTT
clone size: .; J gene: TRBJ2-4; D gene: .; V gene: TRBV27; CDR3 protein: CASSSARVSAKNIQYF; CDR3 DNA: TGTGCCAGCAGTTCAGCCAGGGTCTCGGCCAAAAACATTCAGTACTTC
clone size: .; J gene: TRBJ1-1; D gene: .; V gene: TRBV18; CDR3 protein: CASSPGSGALNTEAFF; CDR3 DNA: TGTGCCAGCTCACCAGGCAGTGGGGCTTTGAACACTGAAGCTTTCTTT
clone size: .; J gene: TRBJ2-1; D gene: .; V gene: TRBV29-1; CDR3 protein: CSLTPDSSSYNEQFF; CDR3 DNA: TGCAGCCTAACCCCGGACTCCAGCTCCTACAATGAGCAGTTCTTC
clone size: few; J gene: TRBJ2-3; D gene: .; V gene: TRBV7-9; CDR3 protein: CASSLGARDTQYF; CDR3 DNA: TGTGCCAGCAGCTTAGGTGCTAGAGATACGCAGTATTTT
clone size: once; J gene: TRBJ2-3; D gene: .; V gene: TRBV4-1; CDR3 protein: CASSQDNAGGTDTQYF; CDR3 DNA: TGCGCCAGCAGCCAAGATAATGCGGGCGGCACAGATACGCAGTATTTT
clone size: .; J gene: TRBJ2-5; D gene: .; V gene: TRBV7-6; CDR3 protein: CASSPHQETQYF; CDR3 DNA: TGTGCCAGCAGCCCACACCAAGAGACCCAGTACTTC
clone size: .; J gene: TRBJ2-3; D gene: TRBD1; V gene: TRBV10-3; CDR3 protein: CAISTGQAASDTQYF; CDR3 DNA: TGTGCCATCAGTACGGGACAGGCGGCTTCTGATACGCAGTATTTT
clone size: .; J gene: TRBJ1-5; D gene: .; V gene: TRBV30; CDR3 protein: CAWSATGHNQPQHF; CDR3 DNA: TGTGCCTGGAGTGCCACGGGGCACAATCAGCCCCAGCATTTT
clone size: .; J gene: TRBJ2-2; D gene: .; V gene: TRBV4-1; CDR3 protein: CASSHRRGGELFF; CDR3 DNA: TGCGCCAGCAGCCACCGGCGGGGTGGGGAGCTGTTTTTT
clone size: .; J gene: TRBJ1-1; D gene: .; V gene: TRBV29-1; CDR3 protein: CSVATWGNTEAFF; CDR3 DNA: TGCAGCGTTGCGACGTGGGGGAACACTGAAGCTTTCTTT
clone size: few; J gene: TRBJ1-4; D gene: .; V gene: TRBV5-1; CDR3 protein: CASSLGATNEKLFF; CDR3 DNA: TGCGCCAGCAGCTTGGGGGCAACTAATGAAAAACTGTTTTTT
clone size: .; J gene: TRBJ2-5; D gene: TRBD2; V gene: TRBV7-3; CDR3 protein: CASSLIGREGETQYF; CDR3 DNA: TGTGCCAGCAGCTTAATCGGCAGGGAGGGGGAGACCCAGTACTTC
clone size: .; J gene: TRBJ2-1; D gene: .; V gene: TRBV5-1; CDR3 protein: CASSLLYGEQFF; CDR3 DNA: TGCGCCAGCAGCCTTTTATACGGAGAGCAGTTCTTC
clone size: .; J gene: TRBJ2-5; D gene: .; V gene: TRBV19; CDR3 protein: CASSIATFQETQYF; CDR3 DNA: TGTGCCAGTAGTATAGCCACCTTTCAAGAGACCCAGTACTTC
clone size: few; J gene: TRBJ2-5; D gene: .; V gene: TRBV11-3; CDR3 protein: CASSSQETQYF; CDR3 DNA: TGTGCCAGCAGCTCACAAGAGACCCAGTACTTC
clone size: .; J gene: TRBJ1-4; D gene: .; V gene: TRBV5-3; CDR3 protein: CARSFCEKLFF; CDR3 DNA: TGTGCCAGAAGCTTTTGTGAAAAACTGTTTTTT
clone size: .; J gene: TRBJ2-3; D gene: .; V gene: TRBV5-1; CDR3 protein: CASSFGQGNGDTQYF; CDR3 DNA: TGCGCCAGCAGCTTCGGGCAGGGGAACGGAGATACGCAGTATTTT
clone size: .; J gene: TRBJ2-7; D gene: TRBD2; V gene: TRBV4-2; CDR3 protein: CASSQALTSGVTSYEQYF; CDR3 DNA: TGTGCCAGCAGCCAAGCCTTGACTAGCGGGGTAACATCCTACGAGCAGTACTTC
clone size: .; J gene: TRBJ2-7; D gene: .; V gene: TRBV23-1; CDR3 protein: CASRRTSRYEQYF; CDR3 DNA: TGCGCCAGCAGGAGAACCAGCAGGTACGAGCAGTACTTC
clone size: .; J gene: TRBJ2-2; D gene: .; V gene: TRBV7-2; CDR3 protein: CASSQRIGAAGELFF; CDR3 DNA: TGTGCCAGCAGCCAACGGATAGGGGCGGCCGGGGAGCTGTTTTTT